This T cell receptor (beta chain) was found in a study of blood T cell repertoires in COVID-19. Study-wide context: From the United States, Italy and Spain came samples of acute and convalescent COVID-19. In each case, the material was cDNA or gDNA derived from T cells, B-cell-depleted T cells, or PBMCs.

Source study methods: Amplification of reference gene primers provided the estimated nucleated cell counts. Sequenced by immunoSEQ multiplex PCR; TCRdb stores in-frame clones only, minus some. D and trimming come from the DNA, and the V and J calls and clone size come from that table. The sample contains around 60,000 clones, nearly 90% of which appear only once. The CDR3 contains 16 residues. J gave up 5 bases and V 6 bases, and 12 bases lay outside the gene matches. The germline V gene encodes CDR1 SGHTA and CDR2 FQGNSA. The genes are TRBV7-2 and TRBJ1-5, with 8 bases that match TRBD1. This TCR came from a man over 45 with active COVID-19. The sequenced sample was peripheral blood. CDR3 residues: CASSTGTGATYQPQHF. For the CDR3, the DNA is TGTGCCAGCAGTACCGGGACAGGCGCAACCTATCAGCCCCAGCATTTT.